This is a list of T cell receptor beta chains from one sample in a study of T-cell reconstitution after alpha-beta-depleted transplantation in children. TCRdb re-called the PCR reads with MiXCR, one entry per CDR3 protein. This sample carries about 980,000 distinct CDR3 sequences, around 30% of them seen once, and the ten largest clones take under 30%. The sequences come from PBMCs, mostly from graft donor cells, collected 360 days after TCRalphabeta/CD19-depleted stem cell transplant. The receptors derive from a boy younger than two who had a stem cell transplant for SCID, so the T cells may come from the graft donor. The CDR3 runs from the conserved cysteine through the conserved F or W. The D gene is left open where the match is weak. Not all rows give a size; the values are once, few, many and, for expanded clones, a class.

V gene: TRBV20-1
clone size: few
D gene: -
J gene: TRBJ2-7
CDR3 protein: CSARDGWKQYF
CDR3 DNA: TGCAGTGCTAGAGATGGGTGGAAGCAGTACTTC

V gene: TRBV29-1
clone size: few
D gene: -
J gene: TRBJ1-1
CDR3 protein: CSVAPEGIGTEAFF
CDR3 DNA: TGCAGTGTCGCCCCCGAGGGGATCGGCACTGAAGCTTTCTTT

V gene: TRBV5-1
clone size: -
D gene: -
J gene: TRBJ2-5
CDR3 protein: CASSFRSKETQYF
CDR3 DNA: TGCGCCAGCAGCTTTCGTTCTAAAGAGACCCAGTACTTC

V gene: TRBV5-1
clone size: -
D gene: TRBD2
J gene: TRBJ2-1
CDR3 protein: CASVGGGINFNEQFF
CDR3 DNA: TGCGCCAGCGTCGGGGGGGGGATTAACTTCAATGAGCAGTTCTTC

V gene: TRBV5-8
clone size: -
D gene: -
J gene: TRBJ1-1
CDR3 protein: CASSLGPTGRTGAFF
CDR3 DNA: TGTGCCAGCAGCTTGGGACCGACCGGAAGGACTGGAGCTTTCTTT

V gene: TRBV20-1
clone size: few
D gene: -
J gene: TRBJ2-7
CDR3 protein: CSALLRAGTGYEQYF
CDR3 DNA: TGCAGTGCGCTCCTGCGGGCGGGAACAGGCTACGAGCAGTACTTC

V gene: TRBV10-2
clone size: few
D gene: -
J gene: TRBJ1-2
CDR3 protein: CASDRLYGGYTF
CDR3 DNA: TGCGCCAGCGACAGGCTCTATGGTGGCTACACCTTC

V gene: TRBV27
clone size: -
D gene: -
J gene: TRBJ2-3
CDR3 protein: CASSPSGGKWRGRGDTQYF
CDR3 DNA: TGTGCCAGCAGTCCGTCAGGGGGCAAATGGCGGGGGCGGGGAGATACGCAGTATTTT

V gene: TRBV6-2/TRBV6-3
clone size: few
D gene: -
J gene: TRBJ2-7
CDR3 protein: CASRTDPREQYF
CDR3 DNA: TGTGCCAGTAGGACGGACCCTCGGGAGCAGTACTTC

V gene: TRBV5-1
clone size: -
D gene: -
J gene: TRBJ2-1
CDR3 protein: CASSFAGTRTNEQFF
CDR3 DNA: TGCGCCAGCAGCTTCGCAGGAACCAGGACCAATGAGCAGTTCTTC

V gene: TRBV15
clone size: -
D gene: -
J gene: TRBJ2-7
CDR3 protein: CATSRDGRGKFEQYF
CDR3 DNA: TGTGCCACCAGCAGAGATGGACGAGGGAAGTTCGAGCAGTACTTC

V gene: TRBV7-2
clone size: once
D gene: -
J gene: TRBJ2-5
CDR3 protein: CASSILTEETQYF
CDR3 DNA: TGTGCCAGCAGCATTCTTACAGAAGAGACCCAGTACTTC

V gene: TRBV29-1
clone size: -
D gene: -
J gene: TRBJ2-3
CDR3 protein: CSVDPQRSDTQYF
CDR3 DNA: TGCAGCGTTGATCCTCAGCGGTCAGATACGCAGTATTTT

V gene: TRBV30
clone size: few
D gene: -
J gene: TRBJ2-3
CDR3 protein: CAWSLGLGITDTQYF
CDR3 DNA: TGTGCCTGGAGCCTTGGGCTAGGCATTACAGATACGCAGTATTTT

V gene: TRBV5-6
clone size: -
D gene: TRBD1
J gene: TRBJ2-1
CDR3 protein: CASSPRGSYYNEQFF
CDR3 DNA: TGTGCCAGCAGCCCCAGGGGGTCATACTACAATGAGCAGTTCTTC

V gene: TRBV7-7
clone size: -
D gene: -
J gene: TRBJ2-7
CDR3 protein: CASSLRRGGKYEQYF
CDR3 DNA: TGTGCCAGCAGCTTAAGGAGGGGGGGAAAGTACGAGCAGTACTTC

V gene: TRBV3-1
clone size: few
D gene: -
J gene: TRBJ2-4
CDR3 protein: CASSPRVRADIQYF
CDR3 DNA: TGTGCCAGCAGCCCCAGGGTGAGGGCGGACATTCAGTACTTC

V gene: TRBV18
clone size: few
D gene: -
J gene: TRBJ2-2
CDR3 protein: CASSPPGRANTGELFF
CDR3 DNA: TGTGCCAGCTCACCACCGGGCAGGGCGAACACCGGGGAGCTGTTTTTT

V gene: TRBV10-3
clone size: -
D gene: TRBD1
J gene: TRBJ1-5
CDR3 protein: CAISATGVSQPQHF
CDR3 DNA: TGTGCCATCTCAGCGACAGGGGTATCTCAGCCCCAGCATTTT

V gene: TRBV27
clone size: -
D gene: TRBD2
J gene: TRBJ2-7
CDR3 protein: CASSFWGGIEQYF
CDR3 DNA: TGTGCCAGCAGTTTTTGGGGAGGGATTGAGCAGTACTTC

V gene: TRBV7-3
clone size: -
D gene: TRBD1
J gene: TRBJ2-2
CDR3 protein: CASSPDRVGETGELFF
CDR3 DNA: TGTGCCAGCAGCCCCGACAGGGTCGGGGAGACCGGGGAGCTGTTTTTT

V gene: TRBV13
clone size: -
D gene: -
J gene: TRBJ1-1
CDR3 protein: CASSQLQNTEAFF
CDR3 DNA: TGTGCCAGCAGCCAATTACAGAACACTGAAGCTTTCTTT

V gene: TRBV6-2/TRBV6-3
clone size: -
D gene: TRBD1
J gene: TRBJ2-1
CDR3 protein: CASIELRGQGARNEQFF
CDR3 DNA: TGTGCCAGCATCGAACTCCGCGGGCAGGGGGCTCGAAATGAGCAGTTCTTC

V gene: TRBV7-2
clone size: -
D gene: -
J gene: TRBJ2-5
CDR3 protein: CASSFRVSETQYF
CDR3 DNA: TGTGCCAGCAGCTTCAGGGTGTCAGAGACCCAGTACTTC

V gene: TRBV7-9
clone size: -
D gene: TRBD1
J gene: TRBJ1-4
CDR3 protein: CASSSTGGSEKLFF
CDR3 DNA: TGTGCCAGCAGCTCCACAGGGGGCAGTGAAAAACTGTTTTTT

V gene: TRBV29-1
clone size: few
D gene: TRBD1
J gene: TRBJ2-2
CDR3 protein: CSVERTGNTGELFF
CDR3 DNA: TGCAGCGTTGAAAGGACAGGGAACACCGGGGAGCTGTTTTTT

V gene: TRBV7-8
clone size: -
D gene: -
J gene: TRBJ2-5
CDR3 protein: CASSPRTPTETQYF
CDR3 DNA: TGTGCCAGCAGCCCCAGGACACCTACAGAGACCCAGTACTTC

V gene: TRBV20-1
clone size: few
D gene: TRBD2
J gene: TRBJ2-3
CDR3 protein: CSATLAGPFGTQYF
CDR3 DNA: TGCAGTGCTACCCTAGCGGGGCCCTTTGGTACGCAGTATTTT

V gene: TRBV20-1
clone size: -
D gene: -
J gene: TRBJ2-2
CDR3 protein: CSVPRVFGTGELFF
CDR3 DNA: TGCAGTGTTCCCAGGGTTTTCGGGACCGGGGAGCTGTTTTTT

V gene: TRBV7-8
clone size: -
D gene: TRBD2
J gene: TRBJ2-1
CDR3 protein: CASSLPTSGGAYEQFF
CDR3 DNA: TGTGCCAGCAGCTTACCGACTAGCGGGGGGGCCTATGAGCAGTTCTTC

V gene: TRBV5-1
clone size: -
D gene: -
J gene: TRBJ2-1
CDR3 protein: CASSLARYHNEQFF
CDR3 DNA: TGCGCCAGCAGCTTGGCCCGGTACCACAATGAGCAGTTCTTC

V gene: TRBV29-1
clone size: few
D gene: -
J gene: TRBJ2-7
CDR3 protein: CSVATVLTYEQYF
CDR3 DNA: TGCAGCGTTGCGACAGTCCTAACCTACGAGCAGTACTTC

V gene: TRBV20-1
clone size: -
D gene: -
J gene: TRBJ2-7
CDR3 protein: CSARQDLFEQYF
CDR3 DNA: TGCAGTGCTAGACAGGACCTGTTTGAGCAGTACTTC

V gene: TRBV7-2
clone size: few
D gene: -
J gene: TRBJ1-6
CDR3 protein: CASSLVVLRGSPLHF
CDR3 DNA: TGTGCCAGCAGCTTAGTAGTCCTCAGGGGTTCACCCCTCCACTTT

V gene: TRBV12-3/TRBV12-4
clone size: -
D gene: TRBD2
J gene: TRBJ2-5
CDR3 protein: CASSLTTSGGTETQYF
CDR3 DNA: TGTGCCAGCAGTCTTACGACTAGCGGGGGCACGGAGACCCAGTACTTC

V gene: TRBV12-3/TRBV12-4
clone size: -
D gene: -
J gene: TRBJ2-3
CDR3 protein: CASSFHFVDTQYF
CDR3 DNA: TGTGCCAGCAGTTTCCACTTTGTAGATACGCAGTATTTT